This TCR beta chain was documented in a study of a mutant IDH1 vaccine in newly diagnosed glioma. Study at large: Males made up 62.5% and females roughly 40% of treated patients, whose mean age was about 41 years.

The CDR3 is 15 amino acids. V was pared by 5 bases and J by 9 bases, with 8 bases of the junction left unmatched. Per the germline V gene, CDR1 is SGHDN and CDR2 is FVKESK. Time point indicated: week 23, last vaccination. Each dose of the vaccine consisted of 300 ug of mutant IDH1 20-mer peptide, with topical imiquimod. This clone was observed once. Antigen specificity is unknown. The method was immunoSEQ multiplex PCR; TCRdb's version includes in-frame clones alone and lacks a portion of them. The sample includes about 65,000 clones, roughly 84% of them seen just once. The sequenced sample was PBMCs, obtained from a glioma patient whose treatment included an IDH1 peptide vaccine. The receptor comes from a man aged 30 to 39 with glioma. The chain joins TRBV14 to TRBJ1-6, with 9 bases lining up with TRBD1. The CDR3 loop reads CASSYRDRVGSPLHF. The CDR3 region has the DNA TGTGCCAGCAGCTATCGGGACAGGGTCGGTTCACCCCTCCACTTT.